Sequencing of this T cell receptor beta chain was carried out in a study of blood T cell repertoires in COVID-19. About the study: Sources were T cells, B-cell-depleted T cells, or PBMCs; the material itself was cDNA or gDNA.

The V end lost 1 base, the J end lost 5 bases, and 19 bases lay between the germline ends. This CDR3 has 17 residues. In germline, CDR1 is SGHAT, CDR2 FQNNGV. The protocol was immunoSEQ multiplex PCR, while the TCRdb copy is restricted to in-frame clones and leaves out a portion. Counted here are 30,000 to 35,000 clones, roughly 90% occurring once; the ten biggest clones make up roughly an eighth. The sequenced material came from peripheral blood. The sequence derives from a human donor in a cohort sampled during active COVID-19. The V call is TRBV11-2, the J call TRBJ2-3; D is possibly TRBD2 (6 bases). The CDR3 sequence is CASSLVGSAGFGDTQYF. The CDR3 nucleotides read TGTGCCAGCAGCTTAGTTGGTAGCGCGGGATTCGGAGATACGCAGTATTTT.